This TCR beta chain was sequenced for a study of cytomegalovirus exposure and HLA in healthy donors. The V end was cut by 5 bases, the J end by 6 bases, with 20 bases between. The CDR3 has 16 amino acids. Germline V gene sequence: CDR1 MNHEY, CDR2 SMNVEV (reference sequence). TCRdb's table, derived via immunoSEQ multiplex PCR, lists solely in-frame clones and lacks some. The table has about 160,000 clones, 88% seen once; the top ten hold 2.5% to 3.5%. The sample comprised PBMCs. This clonotype originated in a young man in good health and CMV-seronegative. The chain carries TRBV27 and TRBJ1-5; D perhaps matches TRBD1 (6 bases). The CDR3 DNA follows: TGTGCCAGCAGTCCTAGGGACGGACCCAGGGGTCAGCCCCAGCATTTT. Residues: CASSPRDGPRGQPQHF.